This T cell receptor beta chain was sequenced for a study of identifying expanded T cells in peripheral blood. J was trimmed by 4 bases and V by 5 bases; bases with no gene match: 4. In germline, CDR1 is MNHEY, CDR2 SMNVEV (reference sequence). The CDR3 has 14 residues. A remark on this clone: Its matching antigen is unknown.

Sequencing was performed with immunoSEQ multiplex PCR; in TCRdb, only in-frame clones are kept and a portion is missing. Here the sample spans roughly 100,000 clones, roughly nine tenths being singletons. No infections or other immune events were documented during collection. General observations from the study: Across healthy donors, higher total template counts meant significantly greater roughly 2-week count variance. Over about two and four weeks, about 15 and 19 clones changed, versus approximately 1.2 between replicates.

The sequence was collected from a person aged 18-70 years in good health. Sequenced input: blood. The genes are TRBV27 and TRBJ1-5; TRBD1 agrees at 8 bases. CDR3 protein: CASSRQGRNQPQHF. The CDR3 region has the DNA TGTGCCAGCAGTAGACAGGGGAGGAATCAGCCCCAGCATTTT.